A single sample gave rise to the 16 T cell receptor beta chains below, sequenced in a study of molecular identifiers for immune sequencing clone quantification. Each CDR3 protein is one row after TCRdb ran MiXCR on the PCR reads. The table lists over 600,000 distinct CDR3 sequences, approximately 20% of them singletons, with 0.85% to 0.9% in the top ten. The sample comprised naive CD8+ T cells from blood, with Jurkat cell RNA spiked in. Subset specified: FACS-sorted CD8+CD4-CCR7+CD45RA+ naive T cells. All receptors come from a human donor in good health. Some libraries in this study had Jurkat cell RNA spiked in.

Remarks on this clonotype: A much larger clonotype is one base distant, so this may be a read error. The chain employs TRBV4-3 and TRBJ2-7; TRBD1 agrees at 8 bases. Germline V lookup: CDR1 LGHNA, CDR2 YSLEER. The CDR3 has 18 amino acids. The CDR3 loop is CANSQTRPGQVSFYEQYF. The CDR3 DNA reads as TGCGCCAACAGCCAGACTCGGCCGGGACAGGTGTCCTTCTACGAGCAGTACTTC.

This chain links TRBV28 with TRBJ1-5, with 9 bases matching TRBD1. The CDR3 has 15 amino acids. Germline V gene lookup returns CDR1 MDHEN and CDR2 SYDVKM. Losses at the gene ends were 5 bases for V and 5 bases for J; bases not matched to a gene: 7. CDR3 protein: CASSNRGLGDQPQHF. The CDR3 nucleotides read TGTGCCAGCAGTAACAGGGGGCTTGGTGATCAGCCCCAGCATTTT.

The genes are TRBV9 and TRBJ1-6; 8 bases are a match to TRBD1. CDR3 length: 15 residues. CDR1 is SGDLS, CDR2 YYNGEE, per germline. After removal of 0 bases from V and 10 bases from J, the junction contained 6 bases not matched to a gene. The CDR3 region has the DNA TGTGCCAGCAGCGTAGCTGGGACAGGAAAGTCACCCCTCCACTTT. Its protein is CASSVAGTGKSPLHF. Full variable domain (remainder filled in from reference TRBV9 and TRBJ1-6): DSGVTQTPKHLITATGQRVTLRCSPRSGDLSVYWYQQSLDQGLQFLIQYYNGEERAKGNILERFSAQQFPDLHSELNLSSLELGDSALYFCASSVAGTGKSPLHFGNGTRLTVT.

This clonotype has only a few counts. The genes are TRBV20-1 and TRBJ2-7; possibly TRBD1 for D (7 bases). The CDR3 runs 16 residues. In germline, CDR1 is DFQATT, CDR2 SNEGSKA (reference sequence). The V and J ends lost 0 bases and 0 bases respectively, with 15 bases between them. CDR3 in amino acids: CSARDFQGEASYEQYF. The CDR3, as DNA: TGCAGTGCTAGAGATTTTCAGGGGGAGGCCTCCTACGAGCAGTACTTC.

This clonotype showed up many times. V usage is TRBV9 and J usage is TRBJ2-5; a weak D match, TRBD1 (5 bases). V was trimmed by 0 bases and J by 6 bases, leaving 12 bases between them. The CDR3 loop spans 14 amino acids. Germline V lookup: CDR1 SGDLS, CDR2 YYNGEE. The CDR3 region has the DNA TGTGCCAGCAGCGTAGGGTCAGGGCGGAAGACCCAGTACTTC. Protein sequence: CASSVGSGRKTQYF.

This clonotype was seen only a few times. The V gene is TRBV4-3, the J gene TRBJ1-6; no firm D call. V shed 0 bases and J shed 13 bases, with 13 bases lying between them. This CDR3 has 14 amino acids. CDR1 LGHNA and CDR2 YSLEER come from the germline V gene. The CDR3: CASSQDASPHPLHF. The CDR3 DNA is TGCGCCAGCAGCCAAGATGCATCCCCGCACCCCCTCCACTTT.

This chain links TRBV2 with TRBJ1-3; maybe TRBD1 (5 bases). Germline V lookup: CDR1 SNHLY, CDR2 FYNNEI. V lost 6 bases and J lost 1, with 7 bases in between. The CDR3 is made up of 13 amino acids. The CDR3 reads CASRAGSGNTIYF. CDR3 in DNA: TGTGCCAGCAGGGCAGGGTCTGGAAACACCATATATTTT.

The genes are TRBV19 and TRBJ2-3, with a weak D call TRBD2 (6 bases). CDR1 and CDR2 (germline): LNHDA, SQIVND (reference sequence). V was pared by 1 base and J by 4 bases, with 12 bases between. The CDR3 length is 15 residues. The CDR3 sequence: CASSIVTGAADTQYF. The CDR3 bases are TGTGCCAGTAGTATAGTTACGGGAGCAGCAGATACGCAGTATTTT.

This clonotype showed up many times. The V call is TRBV24-1, the J call TRBJ2-2; D possibly uses TRBD1 or TRBD2 (5 bases each). The CDR3 is made up of 16 amino acids. Germline values: CDR1 KGHDR, CDR2 SFDVKD. V was shortened by 6 bases and J by 7 bases, with 20 bases between the two germline ends. The CDR3 bases are TGTGCCACCAGTACTGAAGAGTTCGGGGCAGTCGGGGAGCTGTTTTTT. This sequence encodes CATSTEEFGAVGELFF.

Ten or more counts support this clonotype. The chain is built from TRBV7-9 and TRBJ2-3, with D unresolved. Germline CDR1 reads SEHNR; CDR2 reads FQNEAQ (reference sequence). The CDR3 is 14 residues long. Trimming shortened V by 0 bases and J by 1 base, and 5 bases separated the two germline ends. CDR3 region: CASSLARGTDTQYF. Written as DNA, the CDR3 is TGTGCCAGCAGCTTAGCGCGCGGCACAGATACGCAGTATTTT.

Ten or more counts support this clonotype. This chain links TRBV4-1 with TRBJ1-1; weak D call: TRBD1 (5 bases). The length of the CDR3 is 14 residues. V gave up 7 bases and J gave up 5 bases, with 17 bases separating them. CDR1 and CDR2 (germline): MGHRA, YSYEKL. The CDR3 DNA reads TGCGCCAGCACGTGGTCGGGTGGGGGGACTGAAGCTTTCTTT. This codes for CASTWSGGGTEAFF.

This clonotype was detected ten times or more. V gene TRBV25-1 combines with J gene TRBJ2-3; D is undetermined. Trimming stripped 2 bases from V and 5 bases from J, with 5 bases between. Per the germline V gene, CDR1 is MGHDK and CDR2 is SYGVNS. The CDR3 sequence is 12 residues long. The CDR3 here is CASSETEDTQYF. As DNA, the CDR3 is TGTGCCAGCAGTGAAACAGAAGATACGCAGTATTTT.

Many counts were recorded for this clonotype. J is TRBJ2-7 and V is TRBV6-1, with D unresolved. The length of the CDR3 is 15 residues. CDR1 MNHNS and CDR2 SASEGT come from the germline V gene. Trimming left V 0 bases short and J 1 base short, with 10 bases between. CDR3 DNA sequence: TGTGCCAGCAGTGAAGCAGTAACGCCTTCCTACGAGCAGTACTTC. This sequence encodes CASSEAVTPSYEQYF.

This clonotype was observed many times. The V gene is TRBV2, the J gene TRBJ2-2, with 7 bases that match TRBD1. CDR1 is SNHLY and CDR2 is FYNNEI in the germline V gene. The CDR3 has 14 amino acids. V trimming: 10 bases; J trimming: 4 bases; junction bases outside the gene matches: 9. The CDR3 DNA sequence: TGTGCCAAGGGGAGCAGGGGGACCACCGGGGAGCTGTTTTTT. This codes for CAKGSRGTTGELFF.

This clonotype was recorded many times. The V and J genes are TRBV9 and TRBJ1-1; D ambiguous. Trimming pared 5 bases from V and 7 bases from J, leaving 15 bases between. The CDR3 has 13 residues. The germline gives CDR1 SGDLS, CDR2 YYNGEE. Here the CDR3 reads CASSPGHGFEAFF. CDR3 sequence (DNA): TGTGCCAGCAGTCCCGGGCACGGGTTTGAAGCTTTCTTT. Combining the CDR3 with reference TRBV9 and TRBJ1-1 gives the whole variable domain DSGVTQTPKHLITATGQRVTLRCSPRSGDLSVYWYQQSLDQGLQFLIQYYNGEERAKGNILERFSAQQFPDLHSELNLSSLELGDSALYFCASSPGHGFEAFFGQGTRLTVV.

The rearrangement joins TRBV20-1 to TRBJ1-1; unclear D gene. The V end was cut by 6 bases, the J end by 1 base, with 6 bases between. Germline V gene lookup returns CDR1 DFQATT and CDR2 SNEGSKA (reference sequence). The CDR3 loop spans 11 amino acids. CDR3 sequence reads: CSADSNTEAFF. CDR3 bases: TGCAGTGCGGACTCGAACACTGAAGCTTTCTTT.